This T cell receptor beta chain was sequenced for a study of molecular identifiers for immune sequencing clone quantification (dated by TCRdb to 2016 to 2019). About the investigation overall: In a replicate experiment, RNA from roughly 18,000 or 92,000 naive CD8 T cells was split into five aliquots, four of which were sequenced. The study was a methods study using CD8 T cells to benchmark molecular-identifier clustering-based TCR repertoire sequencing (MIDCIRS) and TCR RNA copy counting. Beyond this particular receptor, the publication reports: In CMV-specific effector cells, clones with more than 20 RNA copies accounted for over 97% of molecules, whereas in naive cells such clones accounted for under 1%. Highly expanded clone sizes could be underestimated if identical TCR molecules share a barcode. The naive libraries included spiked-in Jurkat TCR RNA (around nine copies' worth), and this Jurkat TCR RNA is not part of the donor repertoire. When barcode sub-clustering was not used, chimeric consensus sequences inflated TCR diversity, with chimeras reaching as high as 47%. Spiked-in Jurkat TCR RNA equal to a single cell's worth was reported to be detectable even within 1,200,000 naive CD8 T cells. Modeling estimated roughly 3.2 recovered TCR RNA copies per cell, compared with about 10 by digital PCR, which implies roughly 30% capture efficiency.

The junction carries 20 bases between V and J, which are trimmed by 6 bases and 5 bases respectively. CDR1 SNHLY and CDR2 FYNNEI are derived from the germline V gene. The CDR3 numbers 16 residues from cysteine through phenylalanine. Here the CDR3 DNA is all that survives: 48 bases in frame from base 1. Libraries of naive CD8 T cells were built from around 18,000 to 910,000 sorted cells, with 10%, 30% or 50% of the purified RNA used. On a BD FACSAria II, naive CD8 T cells were FACS-sorted as CD8+CD4-CCR7+CD45RA+ and collected into RLT Plus buffer. Approximately eleven TCR copies' worth of Jurkat RNA were spiked into roughly 19,000-1,000,000 naive CD8 T cell samples to test detection sensitivity. Enrichment of CD8 T cells was performed with RosetteSep CD8+ T Cell Enrichment Cocktail and Ficoll-Paque, after which ACK red cell lysis was carried out. Libraries were constructed by PCR. Sequencing instrument: Illumina HiSeq 4000. Bulk TCR libraries were prepared as previously described, using TCR primers listed in Table S5. Total RNA was purified with the Qiagen AllPrep DNA/RNA kit. Before analysis, reads from multiple sequencing runs of one library were combined. As for the original processing: Reads were retained only if the reads had an exact TCR constant sequence, and the retained reads were trimmed to 150 nt and grouped according to their 12-nt molecular barcodes. Reads within each barcode group were sub-clustered using a 15% Levenshtein threshold, and quality-weighted consensus sequences were constructed for each RNA molecule. Non-functional sequences were excluded, and lower-count sequences lying one edit away from another sequence were also excluded. On the basis of fitting two negative binomial distributions, barcode sub-clusters with fewer than 20% of the maximum read count were discarded. TCRdb reanalyzed the raw reads on its own, using fastp at Q25 for trimming and MiXCR for clone calling, and kept in-frame beta chains. Each entry merges the rows of one CDR3 protein and shows their most common DNA and genes. V and J calls and clone size were set by TCRdb, not the authors. In all, the sample holds more than 300,000 distinct CDR3 sequences, and 20% to 25% of those were seen once. Together, the top ten hold more than 0.8% of the sample.

This clonotype has ten or more counts. Its antigen target is currently unknown. Per-base qualities were not stored, and no clone one base away is much larger. Recombination linked TRBV2 to TRBJ2-1; the D gene is perhaps TRBD1 or TRBD2, each of them matching over 6 bases. The TCR sequence derives from a human donor in good health. Some libraries in this study had Jurkat cell RNA spiked in. What was sequenced was naive CD8+ T cells from blood, with Jurkat cell RNA spiked in. The sample's cell subset or site label, in plain terms: FACS-sorted CD8+CD4-CCR7+CD45RA+ naive T cells. The CDR3 protein sequence reads: CASSIAYGGGNNEQFF. The nucleotide sequence reads as follows: TGTGCCAGCAGCATCGCGTACGGGGGCGGAAACAATGAGCAGTTCTTC.